This is a list of T cell receptor beta chains from one sample in a study of cytomegalovirus exposure and HLA in healthy donors. Clones were read by immunoSEQ multiplex PCR, and TCRdb kept only the in-frame ones, dropping some. The data hold 100,000 to 120,000 clones, with over 65% observed a single time. Source material: PBMCs. The source of these receptors is a man in his forties in good health and CMV-seropositive. The CDR3 runs from the conserved cysteine through the conserved F or W. The D gene is left open where the match is weak. A clone size is listed for some rows: how often the clone was seen (once, few, many), or a class if it is expanded.

v_call	j_call	clone_size	d_call	cdr3_aa	cdr3_nt
TRBV7-2	TRBJ2-5	.	TRBD2	CASSSTLGLEGGQETQYF	TGTGCCAGCAGCTCCACCTTGGGACTAGAGGGAGGGCAAGAGACCCAGTACTTC
TRBV19	TRBJ2-2	.	TRBD2	CASTGLHTGELFF	TGTGCCAGCACGGGACTACACACCGGGGAGCTGTTTTTT
TRBV30	TRBJ2-7	once	.	CAWSVGTHGDEQYF	TGTGCCTGGAGTGTCGGGACTCATGGGGACGAGCAGTACTTC
TRBV18	TRBJ2-7	.	TRBD1	CASSQDRVAGEQYF	TGTGCCAGCTCACAAGACAGGGTAGCCGGTGAGCAGTACTTC
TRBV5-6	TRBJ1-2	.	.	CASSLEGPRGGVYGYTF	TGTGCCAGCAGCTTGGAGGGCCCTCGCGGGGGGGTCTATGGCTACACCTTC
TRBV18	TRBJ2-5	.	.	CASSPPVQETQYF	TGTGCCAGCTCACCGCCAGTACAAGAGACCCAGTACTTC
TRBV10-3	TRBJ1-3	once	.	CAISARAGDLFSLNTIYF	TGTGCCATCAGCGCAAGAGCAGGGGACCTATTCTCATTAAACACCATATATTTT
TRBV7-2	TRBJ1-1	few	TRBD1	CASSYIGQGITEAFF	TGTGCCAGCAGCTACATAGGACAGGGGATCACTGAAGCTTTCTTT
TRBV7-2	TRBJ1-1	.	.	CASSLIQGGTEAFF	TGTGCCAGCAGCCTAATTCAGGGTGGCACTGAAGCTTTCTTT
TRBV29-1	TRBJ1-2	.	TRBD1	CSVDDGSGTGLGYTF	TGCAGCGTTGATGATGGTTCCGGGACAGGGCTCGGCTACACCTTC
TRBV7-7	TRBJ2-3	once	.	CASSLSPANTDTQYF	TGTGCTAGCAGCTTATCGCCAGCGAACACAGATACGCAGTATTTT
TRBV11-3	TRBJ2-1	.	.	CASSLGSSYNEQFF	TGTGCCAGCAGCTTAGGGAGCTCCTACAATGAGCAGTTCTTC
TRBV7-2	TRBJ2-6	.	.	CASSLASPGANGLTF	TGTGCCAGCAGCTTAGCTAGTCCTGGGGCCAACGGCCTGACTTTC
TRBV9	TRBJ1-1	.	.	CASGTGLMNTEAFF	TGTGCCAGCGGTACAGGGCTTATGAACACTGAAGCTTTCTTT
TRBV7-3	TRBJ1-6	.	TRBD1	CASSLLGTGGNSPLHF	TGTGCCAGCAGCTTACTGGGGACAGGGGGAAATTCACCCCTCCACTTT
TRBV10-3	TRBJ2-1	few	.	CAISLPGTHYNEQFF	TGTGCCATCAGTCTCCCCGGGACTCACTACAATGAGCAGTTCTTC
TRBV27	TRBJ2-1	.	TRBD1	CASSRDRGPGVAYNEQFF	TGTGCCAGCAGCCGGGACAGGGGGCCCGGAGTCGCCTACAATGAGCAGTTCTTC
TRBV29-1	TRBJ2-3	few	.	CSVERGRSTDTQYF	TGCAGCGTTGAAAGGGGAAGGAGCACAGATACGCAGTATTTT
TRBV7-9	TRBJ1-1	once	.	CASSFARVNPNTEAFF	TGTGCCAGCAGCTTTGCTCGGGTCAACCCGAACACTGAAGCTTTCTTT
TRBV9	TRBJ2-1	.	TRBD1	CASSVGQGAWNEQFF	TGTGCCAGCAGCGTAGGGCAGGGGGCATGGAATGAGCAGTTCTTC
TRBV19	TRBJ2-7	.	.	CASSIDYQYYEQYF	TGTGCCAGTAGTATAGATTATCAGTACTACGAGCAGTACTTC
TRBV4-3	TRBJ2-3	.	TRBD2	CASSRLAGRTDTQYF	TGCGCCAGCAGCCGCTTAGCGGGAAGGACAGATACGCAGTATTTT
TRBV30	TRBJ1-2	.	.	CAWSLVAISNGYTF	TGTGCCTGGAGTCTTGTGGCCATTTCGAATGGCTACACCTTC
TRBV5-1	TRBJ2-2	.	.	CASRPLASDTGELFF	TGCGCCAGCAGACCCTTAGCCTCGGACACCGGGGAGCTGTTTTTT
TRBV19	TRBJ1-1	.	TRBD1	CASSTGQGGTEAFF	TGTGCCAGTAGTACCGGACAGGGGGGCACTGAAGCTTTCTTT
TRBV7-9	TRBJ2-1	.	TRBD2	CASSLGLAGGYEQFF	TGTGCCAGCAGCTTAGGACTAGCGGGGGGTTATGAGCAGTTCTTC
TRBV5-4	TRBJ2-2	.	TRBD1	CASSSGTGNTGELFF	TGTGCCAGCAGTTCCGGGACAGGGAACACCGGGGAGCTGTTTTTT
TRBV28	TRBJ1-2	.	TRBD1	CASSPGQGAYGYTF	TGTGCCAGCAGTCCGGGACAGGGAGCATATGGCTACACCTTC
TRBV6-5	TRBJ1-2	few	.	CASSYSQGGGYTF	TGTGCCAGCAGTTACTCACAGGGCGGTGGCTACACCTTC
TRBV29-1	TRBJ2-1	.	TRBD2	CSARAGGVNNEQFF	TGCAGCGCCCGAGCGGGAGGAGTCAACAATGAGCAGTTCTTC
TRBV6-6	TRBJ1-1	once	.	CASSYRALDQGPEAFF	TGTGCCAGCAGTTACCGAGCCCTTGATCAGGGCCCTGAAGCTTTCTTT
TRBV6-1	TRBJ2-7	.	TRBD1	CASSEWDSLYEQYF	TGTGCCAGCAGTGAATGGGACAGCCTCTACGAGCAGTACTTC
TRBV29-1	TRBJ2-5	once	.	CSGPEVQETQYF	TGCAGCGGCCCGGAGGTCCAAGAGACCCAGTACTTC
TRBV5-6	TRBJ2-5	.	TRBD2	CASSLRFSGGPEEETQYF	TGTGCCAGCAGCTTGCGGTTCAGCGGGGGGCCAGAGGAAGAGACCCAGTACTTC
TRBV30	TRBJ1-2	.	.	CAWHRVIQGYTF	TGTGCCTGGCACAGGGTAATACAGGGCTACACCTTC
TRBV7-6	TRBJ2-7	.	TRBD1	CASSLAGGQGAIYEQYF	TGTGCCAGCAGCTTAGCGGGAGGACAGGGGGCAATTTACGAGCAGTACTTC
TRBV5-4	TRBJ2-1	.	TRBD2	CASSPTSGSYNEQFF	TGTGCCAGCAGCCCTACTAGCGGCTCCTACAATGAGCAGTTCTTC
TRBV9	TRBJ2-7	.	.	CASSLTGLPSYEQYF	TGTGCCAGCAGCTTAACGGGACTCCCCTCCTACGAGCAGTACTTC
TRBV7-8	TRBJ1-3	once	.	CASSLESYGGITIYF	TGTGCCAGCAGCTTAGAATCCTACGGAGGGATCACCATATATTTT
TRBV5-8	TRBJ2-3	.	.	CASSPGRAPTDTQYF	TGTGCCAGCAGCCCCGGGAGAGCCCCCACAGATACGCAGTATTTT
TRBV7-2	TRBJ1-5	.	TRBD1	CASSSTGGESQPQHF	TGTGCCAGCAGCTCGACAGGGGGCGAAAGTCAGCCCCAGCATTTT
TRBV7-9	TRBJ1-1	.	.	CASSLASQYTEAFF	TGTGCCAGCAGCTTAGCGTCCCAGTACACTGAAGCTTTCTTT
TRBV7-3	TRBJ2-6	.	.	CASSRDSPSGANVLTF	TGTGCCAGCAGCCGCGACAGTCCCTCTGGGGCCAACGTCCTGACTTTC
TRBV7-8	TRBJ2-7	.	.	CASSGAEIFYEQYF	TGTGCCAGCAGCGGGGCCGAAATCTTCTACGAGCAGTACTTC
TRBV19	TRBJ2-5	.	TRBD2	CASSARFLGLADRQETQYF	TGTGCCAGTAGTGCTCGATTTCTGGGACTAGCGGATCGACAAGAGACCCAGTACTTC
TRBV12-5	TRBJ1-1	.	.	CASGLDWNTEAFF	TGTGCTAGTGGTTTGGACTGGAACACTGAAGCTTTCTTT
TRBV6-6	TRBJ2-6	.	.	CATIISGANGLTF	TGTGCCACCATAATCTCTGGGGCCAACGGCCTGACTTTC
TRBV4-3	TRBJ2-5	few	.	CASSPQAQYPMGTQYF	TGCGCCAGCAGCCCCCAGGCACAGTATCCCATGGGGACCCAGTACTTC
TRBV7-3	TRBJ2-1	.	.	CASSRGQYNEQFF	TGTGCCAGCAGTCGCGGACAGTACAATGAGCAGTTCTTC
TRBV11-3	TRBJ2-3	.	.	CASSFPVWTNSPSDTQYF	TGTGCCAGCAGCTTCCCCGTCTGGACTAACTCTCCTTCAGATACGCAGTATTTT
TRBV29-1	TRBJ2-7	few	TRBD1	CSVDGTGGHEQYF	TGCAGCGTTGACGGGACAGGGGGCCACGAGCAGTACTTC
TRBV2	TRBJ2-7	few	.	CASSPAGATEQYF	TGTGCCAGCAGTCCTGCAGGGGCTACGGAGCAGTACTTC
TRBV30	TRBJ2-7	.	TRBD1	CAGDRGQYEQYF	TGTGCCGGAGACAGGGGGCAGTACGAGCAGTACTTC
TRBV7-6	TRBJ2-3	once	TRBD2	CASSPQGGGSDTQYF	TGTGCCAGCAGCCCCCAGGGCGGGGGTTCAGATACGCAGTATTTT
TRBV19	TRBJ1-5	.	.	CASSTNRVGQPQHF	TGTGCCAGTAGTACAAACAGGGTGGGTCAGCCCCAGCATTTT
TRBV7-2	TRBJ1-1	.	TRBD1	CASSYRQGVGTEAFF	TGTGCCAGCAGCTACCGACAGGGAGTTGGCACTGAAGCTTTCTTT
TRBV7-3	TRBJ2-1	.	TRBD2	CASSLAAPSGYEQFF	TGTGCCAGCAGCTTGGCCGCTCCTAGCGGATATGAGCAGTTCTTC